The 13 T cell receptor beta chains below all came from one sample that was sequenced in a study of OX40 agonist ivuxolimab in advanced cancers. Assay: immunoSEQ multiplex PCR; the TCRdb copy retains only in-frame clones and omits some. The sample contains 45,000 to 60,000 clones, more than 80% of which appear only once. This material consisted of CD4+ or CD8+ T cells sorted from blood, taken in a trial of the OX40 agonist ivuxolimab. These receptors originate from an adult with an advanced solid tumor such as melanoma, head and neck, liver or kidney cancer.

The chain employs TRBV5-1 and TRBJ2-1, with D possibly being TRBD1 (5 bases). CDR1 and CDR2 from the germline V gene are SGHRS and YFSETQ. The CDR3 totals 15 residues. The V gene lost 2 bases and the J gene lost 3 bases, with 12 bases spanning the gap. This CDR3 is CASSFQPGFYNEQFF. CDR3 bases: TGCGCCAGCAGCTTTCAGCCAGGGTTCTACAATGAGCAGTTCTTC. The full variable domain, rest sourced from reference TRBV5-1 and TRBJ2-1, is KAGVTQTPRYLIKTRGQQVTLSCSPISGHRSVSWYQQTPGQGLQFLFEYFSETQRNKGNFPGRFSGRQFSNSRSEMNVSTLELGDSALYLCASSFQPGFYNEQFFGPGTRLTVL.

This chain uses TRBV7-3 with TRBJ2-7, with 7 bases matching TRBD1. The CDR3 totals 16 residues. CDR1 SGHTA and CDR2 FQGTGA come from the germline V gene. V shed 6 bases, J shed 4 bases, and the junction held 15 bases outside the gene matches. CDR3 amino acids: CASSRALQGNSYEQYF. CDR3 coding DNA: TGTGCCAGCAGTCGAGCCCTACAGGGGAATTCGTACGAGCAGTACTTC.

Here the CDR3 reads CASSWRGRGIEAFF. CDR3 sequence (DNA): TGTGCCAGCAGCTGGAGGGGGCGGGGGATTGAAGCTTTCTTT. The J gene is TRBJ1-1, the V gene TRBV5-6; 7 positions match TRBD1. Germline V lookup: CDR1 SGHDT, CDR2 YYEEEE. This CDR3 spans 14 amino acids. V gave up 3 bases and J gave up 7 bases; unmatched junction bases: 9.

V gene TRBV6-1 combines with J gene TRBJ1-4; D not resolved. Trimming removed 2 bases at V and 10 bases at J, with 17 bases between. From germline, CDR1 is MNHNS and CDR2 SASEGT. The CDR3 sequence is 15 residues long. The DNA of the CDR3 is TGTGCCAGCAGTGAACTTCTACCCCCGGCGGGAAAACTGTTTTTT. Translated, it gives CASSELLPPAGKLFF.

This chain connects TRBV4-2 to TRBJ1-5, with D hard to call. CDR3 size: 14 residues. Per germline, CDR1 LGHNA and CDR2 YNFKEQ. V shed 1 base and J shed 7 bases, with 11 bases lying between them. The CDR3 loop reads CASSQGMDGQPQHF. For the CDR3, the DNA is TGTGCCAGCAGCCAAGGAATGGACGGACAGCCCCAGCATTTT.

This chain uses TRBV11-3 with TRBJ2-7; D is uncertain. Trimming pared 2 bases from V and 7 bases from J, leaving 12 bases between. Germline loops: CDR1 SGHNT, CDR2 YENEEA. The CDR3 spans 13 residues. This chain's CDR3 is CASSLNPTAEQYF. The CDR3 DNA sequence: TGTGCCAGCAGCTTAAATCCTACCGCGGAGCAGTACTTC.

V is TRBV29-1 and J is TRBJ1-1, with D perhaps TRBD1 (5 bases). The CDR3 spans 14 residues. Trimming pared 5 bases from V and 6 bases from J, leaving 19 bases between. The germline gives CDR1 SQVTM, CDR2 ANQGSEA. CDR3 nucleotide sequence: TGCAGCGTTTTTTGGGGGAGTAAAAAGTCTGAAGCTTTCTTT. Protein sequence: CSVFWGSKKSEAFF.

This chain uses TRBV15 with TRBJ2-5; perhaps D is TRBD1 or TRBD2 (6 bases each). The germline V gene encodes CDR1 LNHNV and CDR2 YYDKDF (reference sequence). Trimming stripped 7 bases from V and 4 bases from J, with 13 bases between. The CDR3 spans 13 residues. The CDR3 DNA is TGTGCCACCAATAGAGGGGGGATAGAGACCCAGTACTTC. Protein sequence: CATNRGGIETQYF.

The genes are TRBV19 and TRBJ1-2; D might be TRBD1 (6 bases). CDR3 length: 14 amino acids. Per germline, CDR1 LNHDA and CDR2 SQIVND (reference sequence). Trimming removed 5 bases from V and 2 bases from J, with 12 bases in between. CDR3 in amino acids: CASSSQGTNYGYTF. CDR3 sequence (DNA): TGTGCCAGTAGTTCCCAGGGGACCAACTATGGCTACACCTTC.

The count of this clone is one. V is TRBV7-9 and J is TRBJ2-2, with D possibly being TRBD1 or TRBD2 (5 bases each). Germline V gene lookup returns CDR1 SEHNR and CDR2 FQNEAQ (reference sequence). CDR3 length: 16 amino acids. The V end lost 2 bases, the J end lost 4 bases, and 14 bases lay between the germline ends. The CDR3 DNA sequence: TGTGCCAGCAGCTTAAGGACCGGGACCGCCACCGGGGAGCTGTTTTTT. Translating it yields CASSLRTGTATGELFF. Full variable domain (rest looked up from reference TRBV7-9 and TRBJ2-2): DTGVSQNPRHKITKRGQNVTFRCDPISEHNRLYWYRQTLGQGPEFLTYFQNEAQLEKSRLLSDRFSAERPKGSFSTLEIQRTEQGDSAMYLCASSLRTGTATGELFFGEGSRLTVL.

CDR3 bases: TGTGCCAGCAGCTTGGGACCTCTCTGGGAGCAGTACTTC. Protein: CASSLGPLWEQYF. The rearrangement uses TRBV5-5 and TRBJ2-7; no clear D. Germline V gene data show CDR1 as SGHKS and CDR2 as YYEKEE (reference sequence). Trimming left V 0 bases short and J 7 bases short, with 11 bases between. The length of the CDR3 is 13 residues.

In nucleotides, the CDR3 is TGTGCCAGCAGCTTAGAATCCCTAGCGGGAGGCACAGATACGCAGTATTTT. Translation gives CASSLESLAGGTDTQYF. The chain couples TRBV7-9 to TRBJ2-3, with 10 bases aligning to TRBD2. The length of the CDR3 is 17 residues. Per germline, CDR1 SEHNR and CDR2 FQNEAQ (reference sequence). Unmatched junction bases numbered 5, after V lost 1 base and J lost 1 base.

This clone was detected once. The chain couples TRBV19 to TRBJ2-2; TRBD1 aligns across 7 bases. Unmatched junction bases numbered 10, after V lost 7 bases and J lost 8 bases. This CDR3 region has 14 residues. Germline V gene lookup returns CDR1 LNHDA and CDR2 SQIVND (reference sequence). The CDR3 sequence: CASKGTVQRGELFF. The CDR3 DNA reads as TGTGCCAGTAAGGGGACAGTTCAGAGAGGGGAGCTGTTTTTT.